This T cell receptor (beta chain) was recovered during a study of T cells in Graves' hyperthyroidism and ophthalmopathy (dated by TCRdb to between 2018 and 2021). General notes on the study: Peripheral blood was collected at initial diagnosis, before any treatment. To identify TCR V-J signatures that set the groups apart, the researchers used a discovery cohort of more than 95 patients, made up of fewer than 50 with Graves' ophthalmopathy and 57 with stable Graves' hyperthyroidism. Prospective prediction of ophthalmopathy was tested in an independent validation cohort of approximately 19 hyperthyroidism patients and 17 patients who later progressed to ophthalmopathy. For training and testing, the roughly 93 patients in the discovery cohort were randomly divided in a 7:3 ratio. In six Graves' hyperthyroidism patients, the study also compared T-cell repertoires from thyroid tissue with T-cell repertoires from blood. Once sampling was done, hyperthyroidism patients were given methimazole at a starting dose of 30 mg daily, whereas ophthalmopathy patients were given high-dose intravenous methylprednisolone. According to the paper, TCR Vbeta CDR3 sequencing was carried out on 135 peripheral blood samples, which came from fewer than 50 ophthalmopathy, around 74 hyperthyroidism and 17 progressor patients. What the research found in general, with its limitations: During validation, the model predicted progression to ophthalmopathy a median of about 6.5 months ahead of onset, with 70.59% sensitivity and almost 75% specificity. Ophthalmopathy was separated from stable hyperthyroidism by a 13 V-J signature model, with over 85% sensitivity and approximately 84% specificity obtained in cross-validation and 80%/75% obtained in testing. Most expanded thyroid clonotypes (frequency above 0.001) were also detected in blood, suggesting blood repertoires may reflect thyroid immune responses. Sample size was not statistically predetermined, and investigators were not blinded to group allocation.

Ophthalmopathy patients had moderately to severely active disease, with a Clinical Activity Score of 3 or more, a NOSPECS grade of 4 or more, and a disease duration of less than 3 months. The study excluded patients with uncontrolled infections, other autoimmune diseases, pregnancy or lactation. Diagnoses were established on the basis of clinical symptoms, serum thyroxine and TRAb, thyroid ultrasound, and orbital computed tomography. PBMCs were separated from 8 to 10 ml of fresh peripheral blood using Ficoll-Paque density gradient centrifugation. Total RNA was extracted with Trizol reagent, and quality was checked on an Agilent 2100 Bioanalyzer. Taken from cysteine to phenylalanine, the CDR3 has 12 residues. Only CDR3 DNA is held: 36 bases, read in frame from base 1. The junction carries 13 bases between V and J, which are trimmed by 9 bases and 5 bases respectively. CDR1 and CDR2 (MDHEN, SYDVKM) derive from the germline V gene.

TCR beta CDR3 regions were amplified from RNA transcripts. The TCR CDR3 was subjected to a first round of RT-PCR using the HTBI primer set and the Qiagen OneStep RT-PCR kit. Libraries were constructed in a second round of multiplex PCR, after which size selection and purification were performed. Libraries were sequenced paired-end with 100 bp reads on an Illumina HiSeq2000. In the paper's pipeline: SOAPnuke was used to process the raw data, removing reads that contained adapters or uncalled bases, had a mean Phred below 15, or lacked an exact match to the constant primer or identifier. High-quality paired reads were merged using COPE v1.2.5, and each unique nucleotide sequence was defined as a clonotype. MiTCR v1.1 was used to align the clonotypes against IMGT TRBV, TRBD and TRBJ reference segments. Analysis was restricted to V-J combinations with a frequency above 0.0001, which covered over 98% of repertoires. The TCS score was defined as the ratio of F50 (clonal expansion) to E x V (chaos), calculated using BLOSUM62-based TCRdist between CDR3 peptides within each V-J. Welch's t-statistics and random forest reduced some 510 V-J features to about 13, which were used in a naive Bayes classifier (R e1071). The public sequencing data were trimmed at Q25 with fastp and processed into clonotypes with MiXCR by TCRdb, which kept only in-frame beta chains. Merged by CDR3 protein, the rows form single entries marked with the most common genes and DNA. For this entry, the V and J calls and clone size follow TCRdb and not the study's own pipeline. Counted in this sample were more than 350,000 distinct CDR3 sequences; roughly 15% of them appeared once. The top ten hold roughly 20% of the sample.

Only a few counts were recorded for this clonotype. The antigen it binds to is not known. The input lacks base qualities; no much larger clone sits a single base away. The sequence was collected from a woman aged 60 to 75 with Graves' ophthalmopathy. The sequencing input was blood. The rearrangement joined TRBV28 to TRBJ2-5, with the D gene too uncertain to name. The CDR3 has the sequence CASNPGRETQYF. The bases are TGTGCCAGTAATCCGGGCAGGGAGACCCAGTACTTC.